These 27 T cell receptor beta chains share one sample of origin, sequenced in a study of T-cell memory formation after mild COVID-19 (dated by TCRdb to the early 2020s). The library was obtained by 5' RACE. TCRdb records Illumina NovaSeq 6000 as the sequencer. TCRdb passed the public sequencing reads through fastp at Q25 and MiXCR, retaining productive beta sequences. All rows with the same CDR3 protein become a single entry with the most common DNA and genes. The sample table shows fewer than 90,000 distinct CDR3 sequences, and around 13% are seen once. The top ten constitute roughly 40% of the sample. Sequenced: PBMCs or a T cell subset sorted from them (not recorded which). Receptors were obtained from a man younger than 35 who had mild COVID-19 (a few samples of this study predate the infection). The sample titles of this study are shuffled in the database, so cell type and time point are left out; the donor was told from shared clones.

This clonotype occurred many times. The rearrangement joins TRBV27 to TRBJ2-7; a possible D gene is TRBD2 (5 bases). The CDR3 has 15 residues. Looked up from germline, CDR1 is MNHEY and CDR2 is SMNVEV (reference sequence). Trimming took off 0 bases at V and 2 bases at J, with 11 bases between the two ends. The CDR3 sequence: CASSLSAGATYEQYF. For the CDR3, the DNA is TGTGCCAGCAGTTTATCGGCGGGCGCCACCTACGAGCAGTACTTC.

This clonotype was observed a handful of times. The V gene is TRBV3-1, the J gene TRBJ2-7, with 13 bases aligning to TRBD2. J was trimmed by 3 bases and V by 4 bases; bases with no gene match: 3. The CDR3 runs 15 residues. CDR1 LGHDT and CDR2 YNNKEL come from the germline V gene (reference sequence). The chain's CDR3 is CASSPRTSGSYEQYF. The CDR3 DNA reads TGTGCCAGCAGCCCCCGGACTAGCGGGAGCTACGAGCAGTACTTC.

The V and J genes are TRBV7-9 and TRBJ2-5; 8 bases are a match to TRBD1. In germline, CDR1 is SEHNR, CDR2 FQNEAQ (reference sequence). The CDR3 length is 14 residues. Trimming at V came to 5 bases and at J to 5 bases, leaving 7 bases not matched to a gene. CDR3 loop: CASSAQGAPETQYF. CDR3 DNA sequence: TGTGCCAGCAGCGCGCAGGGGGCGCCGGAGACCCAGTACTTC.

This clonotype was seen a few times. This CDR3 reads CSGLTANTGELFF. The CDR3 bases are TGCAGCGGCCTGACAGCGAACACCGGGGAGCTGTTTTTT. The V gene is TRBV29-1, the J gene TRBJ2-2, with D possibly matching TRBD1 (5 bases). The V gene's germline CDR1 is SQVTM and CDR2 ANQGSEA. The ends were cut back, 7 bases at V and 0 bases at J, with 9 bases in the middle. The CDR3 has 13 residues.

Relative to its sample, this clonotype is medium-sized (0.01 to 0.1%). V usage is TRBV7-9 and J usage is TRBJ2-7, with D possibly being TRBD1 or TRBD2 (6 bases each). Between the trimmed V and J ends, which lost 1 base and 3 bases, there was a span of 16 bases. This CDR3 has 16 amino acids. Germline V gene sequence: CDR1 SEHNR, CDR2 FQNEAQ (reference sequence). This CDR3 reads CASSLGGGLYNYEQYF. In DNA, the CDR3 is TGTGCCAGCAGCTTAGGTGGGGGGCTCTACAACTACGAGCAGTACTTC.

The genes are TRBV6-6 and TRBJ1-1, with D possibly TRBD1 on 5 matching bases. The CDR3 is 15 amino acids. The V end lost 2 bases, the J end lost 4 bases, and 14 bases lay between the germline ends. Germline-derived CDR1 and CDR2 are MNHNY and SVGAGI (reference sequence). CDR3 region: CASSYGGWVFTEAFF. DNA for the CDR3: TGTGCCAGCAGTTACGGGGGGTGGGTGTTCACTGAAGCTTTCTTT.

This clonotype has a handful of counts. The chain is built from TRBV5-1 and TRBJ1-5; D unclear. The CDR3 consists of 13 residues. The germline V gene has CDR1 SGHRS and CDR2 YFSETQ. V was pared by 10 bases and J by 4 bases, with 15 bases between. CDR3 amino acids: CAARWSCNQPQHF. In DNA, the CDR3 is TGCGCCGCACGATGGAGTTGTAATCAGCCCCAGCATTTT.

The chain joins TRBV15 to TRBJ2-1; no clear D gene. The germline V gene encodes CDR1 LNHNV and CDR2 YYDKDF (reference sequence). V was cut by 0 bases and J by 10 bases, with 19 bases left in between. This CDR3 region has 16 residues. The CDR3 DNA reads TGTGCCACCAGCAGAGATCTGGGTTTAGGAGTGAGGGAGCAGTTCTTC. This sequence encodes CATSRDLGLGVREQFF.

This clonotype was seen a handful of times. The V call is TRBV7-6, the J call TRBJ2-1, with 7 positions matching TRBD2. V dropped 1 base and J dropped 8; count of bases not matched to a gene: 5. Germline assignment: CDR1 SGHVS and CDR2 FNYEAQ. The CDR3 length is 14 residues. This CDR3 reads CASSLERGGYEQFF. CDR3 nucleotide sequence: TGTGCCAGCAGCTTAGAGCGGGGAGGCTATGAGCAGTTCTTC.

The CDR3 DNA reads TGTGCCAGCAGCTTACCAGCAGGCCCAGATACGCAGTATTTT. Its protein is CASSLPAGPDTQYF. The chain is built from TRBV11-1 and TRBJ2-3, with D hard to call. This CDR3 spans 14 amino acids. Germline CDR1 SGHAT, CDR2 FQDESV (reference sequence). Between the trimmed V and J ends, which lost 2 bases and 4 bases, there was a span of 10 bases.

The chain recombines TRBV13 with TRBJ2-1; 7 nucleotides agree with TRBD2. Germline CDR1 PRHDT, CDR2 FYEKMQ (reference sequence). V lost 5 bases to trimming and J lost 3 bases; unmatched junction nucleotides: 4. The CDR3 has 14 residues. Here the CDR3 reads CASSPGLGYNEQFF. CDR3 bases: TGTGCCAGCAGCCCCGGACTAGGCTACAATGAGCAGTTCTTC.

The chain couples TRBV2 to TRBJ2-1; D perhaps matches TRBD1 (6 bases). V lost 11 bases and J lost 0, with 11 bases in between. The CDR3 has 13 residues. The germline CDR1 and CDR2 sequences are SNHLY and FYNNEI. CDR3 DNA sequence: TGTGCCCGAGGACAGAGCTCCTACAATGAGCAGTTCTTC. This codes for CARGQSSYNEQFF.

This clonotype was seen a handful of times. V and J are TRBV7-6 and TRBJ2-5; 7 bases fit TRBD1. The germline V gene has CDR1 SGHVS and CDR2 FNYEAQ. Trimming at V came to 5 bases and at J to 1 base, leaving 10 bases not matched to a gene. The CDR3 runs 16 residues. CDR3 amino acids: CASSPRQGRSQETQYF. CDR3 nucleotides: TGTGCCAGCAGCCCCCGACAGGGCCGAAGCCAAGAGACCCAGTACTTC.

This chain uses TRBV7-6 with TRBJ1-1; D unresolved. Trimming removed 5 bases at V and 4 bases at J, with 11 bases between. Germline V gene data show CDR1 as SGHVS and CDR2 as FNYEAQ. The CDR3 sequence is 13 residues long. The CDR3 DNA reads TGTGCCAGCAGCCCCGAGGGAATCACTGAAGCTTTCTTT. Residues: CASSPEGITEAFF.

There are a few counts of this clonotype. The chain recombines TRBV12-3 or TRBV12-4 with TRBJ2-3; D may be TRBD1 (5 bases). The CDR3 contains 11 residues. The V end was cut by 6 bases, the J end by 6 bases, with 7 bases between. The CDR3: CASRKGDTQYF. The CDR3 DNA follows: TGTGCCAGCAGGAAGGGGGATACGCAGTATTTT.

This clonotype was recorded a few times. The chain has TRBV4-3 and TRBJ2-7; 9 bases match TRBD1. Looked up from germline, CDR1 is LGHNA and CDR2 is YSLEER. The trim removed 5 bases at V and 3 bases at J, leaving 11 bases unmatched. The CDR3 totals 16 residues. In DNA, the CDR3 is TGCGCCAGCAGCGCGGAGAGGGACAGGGAGGGCTACGAGCAGTACTTC. Encoded protein: CASSAERDREGYEQYF.

This clonotype was found a few times. The chain recombines TRBV12-3 or TRBV12-4 with TRBJ2-7, with 10 bases lining up with TRBD1. Trimming at V came to 6 bases and at J to 3 bases, leaving 8 bases not matched to a gene. The CDR3 is 15 residues long. This CDR3 is CASRGQGHQGYEQYF. CDR3 sequence (DNA): TGTGCCAGCAGGGGACAGGGGCATCAAGGCTACGAGCAGTACTTC.

This clonotype came up many times. V and J are TRBV29-1 and TRBJ2-7; D is ambiguous. Trimming cost V 5 bases and J 0 bases, with 14 bases left between them. This CDR3 has 14 amino acids. Germline values: CDR1 SQVTM, CDR2 ANQGSEA. CDR3 amino acids: CSVFLDSSSYEQYF. In DNA, the CDR3 is TGCAGCGTTTTCCTAGACTCAAGCTCCTACGAGCAGTACTTC.

This CDR3 reads CASSYELLRGEISYEQYF. CDR3 nucleotides: TGTGCCAGCAGTTACGAACTCCTACGGGGGGAGATCTCCTACGAGCAGTACTTC. This chain links TRBV6-2 or TRBV6-3 with TRBJ2-7, with 7 bases matching TRBD2. Trimming cost V 2 bases and J 0 bases; bases outside gene matches: 13. The germline V gene has CDR1 MNHEY and CDR2 SVGEGT. The CDR3 sequence is 18 residues long.

CDR3 nucleotides: TGTGCCAGCAGTTTGCTGTGGACGGGGCAGTACTTC. Its protein product is CASSLLWTGQYF. The chain is built from TRBV12-3 or TRBV12-4 and TRBJ2-7, with D unclear. The V and J ends lost 3 bases and 9 bases respectively, with 12 bases between them. CDR3 length: 12 residues.

This chain joins TRBV6-2 or TRBV6-3 and TRBJ2-6; TRBD1 or TRBD2 may be the D gene (5 bases each). CDR1 is MNHEY, CDR2 SVGEGT, per germline. The CDR3 has 16 residues. V gave up 7 bases and J gave up 0 bases, with 13 bases separating them. CDR3 sequence reads: CASNRDRVSGANVLTF. The CDR3 nucleotides are TGTGCCAGCAACCGGGACCGAGTCTCTGGGGCCAACGTCCTGACTTTC.

J is TRBJ1-1 and V is TRBV6-6; a weak D match, TRBD1 (5 bases). Trimming shortened V by 1 base and J by 4 bases, and 13 bases separated the two germline ends. This CDR3 region has 15 residues. Germline V lookup: CDR1 MNHNY, CDR2 SVGAGI (reference sequence). As DNA, the CDR3 is TGTGCCAGCAGTTACTATGCGGGGAGGGGCACTGAAGCTTTCTTT. Its translation: CASSYYAGRGTEAFF.

V gene TRBV5-4 combines with J gene TRBJ2-7; 10 positions match TRBD1. Germline CDR1 SGHNT, CDR2 YYREEE (reference sequence). There are 15 residues in the CDR3. V shed 3 bases, J shed 6 bases, and the junction held 9 bases outside the gene matches. Written as DNA, the CDR3 is TGTGCCAGCAGCTCGGCGGGGACAGGGGAAAGCGAGCAGTACTTC. Translating gives CASSSAGTGESEQYF.

This clonotype was recorded a few times. The chain has TRBV11-2 and TRBJ1-1; no clear D gene. V shed 1 base and J shed 13 bases, with 16 bases lying between them. This CDR3 contains 13 residues. Germline CDR1 is SGHAT and CDR2 is FQNNGV. CDR3 protein: CASSLVGRGPHFF. CDR3 DNA: TGTGCCAGCAGCTTAGTCGGCCGAGGGCCGCATTTCTTT.

V and J are TRBV7-9 and TRBJ2-5, with 9 bases aligning to TRBD1. Germline values: CDR1 SEHNR, CDR2 FQNEAQ (reference sequence). The junction had 11 bases not matched to a gene; V was cut back by 4 bases and J by 2 bases. The CDR3 consists of 17 residues. The CDR3 DNA reads as TGTGCCAGCAGCTCGACCGGGACAGGGCCCTTACAAGAGACCCAGTACTTC. Translating gives CASSSTGTGPLQETQYF.

This clonotype was counted a few times. This rearrangement joins TRBV7-9 to TRBJ2-1, with D perhaps TRBD2 (6 bases). Trimming took 5 bases from V and 7 from J, leaving 15 bases between them. Germline values: CDR1 SEHNR, CDR2 FQNEAQ (reference sequence). The CDR3 has 14 amino acids. The CDR3 nucleotides are TGTGCCAGCAGCCCTGAGACTAGTTCAAATGAGCAGTTCTTC. Protein: CASSPETSSNEQFF. The full variable domain, completed using reference TRBV7-9 and TRBJ2-1, is DTGVSQNPRHKITKRGQNVTFRCDPISEHNRLYWYRQTLGQGPEFLTYFQNEAQLEKSRLLSDRFSAERPKGSFSTLEIQRTEQGDSAMYLCASSPETSSNEQFFGPGTRLTVL.

The J gene is TRBJ2-7, the V gene TRBV6-6; D is uncertain. Per germline, CDR1 MNHNY and CDR2 SVGAGI (reference sequence). With 5 bases removed from V and 6 bases from J, the gap between germline ends came to 14 bases. CDR3 length equals 13 residues. This CDR3 is CASSRGPPGEQYF. The CDR3 DNA follows: TGTGCCAGCAGTCGCGGACCGCCCGGCGAGCAGTACTTC.